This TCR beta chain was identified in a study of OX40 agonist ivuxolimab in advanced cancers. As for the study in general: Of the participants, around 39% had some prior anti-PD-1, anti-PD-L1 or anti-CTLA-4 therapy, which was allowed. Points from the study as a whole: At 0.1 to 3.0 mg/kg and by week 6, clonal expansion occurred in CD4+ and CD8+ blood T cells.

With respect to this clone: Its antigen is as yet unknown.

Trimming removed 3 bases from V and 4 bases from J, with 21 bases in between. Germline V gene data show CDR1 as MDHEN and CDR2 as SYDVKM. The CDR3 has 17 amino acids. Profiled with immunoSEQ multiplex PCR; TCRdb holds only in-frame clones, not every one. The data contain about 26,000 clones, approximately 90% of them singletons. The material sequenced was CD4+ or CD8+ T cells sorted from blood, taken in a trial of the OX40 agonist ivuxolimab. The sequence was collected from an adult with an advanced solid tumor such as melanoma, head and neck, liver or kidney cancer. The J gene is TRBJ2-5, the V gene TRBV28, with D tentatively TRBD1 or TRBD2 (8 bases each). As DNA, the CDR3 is TGTGCCAGCAGTTTTTTGACAGGGGCCGGGAGGGGAGAGACCCAGTACTTC. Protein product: CASSFLTGAGRGETQYF.